This TCR beta chain was observed in a study of blood T cell repertoires in COVID-19. This table comes from immunoSEQ multiplex PCR, and its TCRdb copy is limited to in-frame clones, with some not included. The repertoire consists of hundreds of thousands of clones, with around 87% occurring once and the leading ten covering around 2.7%. This CDR3 contains 15 residues. Germline V CDR1 and CDR2: LGHNA, YSLEER. The V segment lost 4 bases and the J segment 4 bases; nucleotides outside the gene matches: 5. The V call is TRBV4-3, the J call TRBJ1-3; 9 bases agree with TRBD1. This receptor was obtained from a man aged 60-69 years with acute or convalescent COVID-19. Specimen: peripheral blood. Here the CDR3 reads CASSRDRAQGNTIYF. CDR3 in DNA: TGCGCCAGCAGCCGGGACAGGGCACAGGGAAACACCATATATTTT.